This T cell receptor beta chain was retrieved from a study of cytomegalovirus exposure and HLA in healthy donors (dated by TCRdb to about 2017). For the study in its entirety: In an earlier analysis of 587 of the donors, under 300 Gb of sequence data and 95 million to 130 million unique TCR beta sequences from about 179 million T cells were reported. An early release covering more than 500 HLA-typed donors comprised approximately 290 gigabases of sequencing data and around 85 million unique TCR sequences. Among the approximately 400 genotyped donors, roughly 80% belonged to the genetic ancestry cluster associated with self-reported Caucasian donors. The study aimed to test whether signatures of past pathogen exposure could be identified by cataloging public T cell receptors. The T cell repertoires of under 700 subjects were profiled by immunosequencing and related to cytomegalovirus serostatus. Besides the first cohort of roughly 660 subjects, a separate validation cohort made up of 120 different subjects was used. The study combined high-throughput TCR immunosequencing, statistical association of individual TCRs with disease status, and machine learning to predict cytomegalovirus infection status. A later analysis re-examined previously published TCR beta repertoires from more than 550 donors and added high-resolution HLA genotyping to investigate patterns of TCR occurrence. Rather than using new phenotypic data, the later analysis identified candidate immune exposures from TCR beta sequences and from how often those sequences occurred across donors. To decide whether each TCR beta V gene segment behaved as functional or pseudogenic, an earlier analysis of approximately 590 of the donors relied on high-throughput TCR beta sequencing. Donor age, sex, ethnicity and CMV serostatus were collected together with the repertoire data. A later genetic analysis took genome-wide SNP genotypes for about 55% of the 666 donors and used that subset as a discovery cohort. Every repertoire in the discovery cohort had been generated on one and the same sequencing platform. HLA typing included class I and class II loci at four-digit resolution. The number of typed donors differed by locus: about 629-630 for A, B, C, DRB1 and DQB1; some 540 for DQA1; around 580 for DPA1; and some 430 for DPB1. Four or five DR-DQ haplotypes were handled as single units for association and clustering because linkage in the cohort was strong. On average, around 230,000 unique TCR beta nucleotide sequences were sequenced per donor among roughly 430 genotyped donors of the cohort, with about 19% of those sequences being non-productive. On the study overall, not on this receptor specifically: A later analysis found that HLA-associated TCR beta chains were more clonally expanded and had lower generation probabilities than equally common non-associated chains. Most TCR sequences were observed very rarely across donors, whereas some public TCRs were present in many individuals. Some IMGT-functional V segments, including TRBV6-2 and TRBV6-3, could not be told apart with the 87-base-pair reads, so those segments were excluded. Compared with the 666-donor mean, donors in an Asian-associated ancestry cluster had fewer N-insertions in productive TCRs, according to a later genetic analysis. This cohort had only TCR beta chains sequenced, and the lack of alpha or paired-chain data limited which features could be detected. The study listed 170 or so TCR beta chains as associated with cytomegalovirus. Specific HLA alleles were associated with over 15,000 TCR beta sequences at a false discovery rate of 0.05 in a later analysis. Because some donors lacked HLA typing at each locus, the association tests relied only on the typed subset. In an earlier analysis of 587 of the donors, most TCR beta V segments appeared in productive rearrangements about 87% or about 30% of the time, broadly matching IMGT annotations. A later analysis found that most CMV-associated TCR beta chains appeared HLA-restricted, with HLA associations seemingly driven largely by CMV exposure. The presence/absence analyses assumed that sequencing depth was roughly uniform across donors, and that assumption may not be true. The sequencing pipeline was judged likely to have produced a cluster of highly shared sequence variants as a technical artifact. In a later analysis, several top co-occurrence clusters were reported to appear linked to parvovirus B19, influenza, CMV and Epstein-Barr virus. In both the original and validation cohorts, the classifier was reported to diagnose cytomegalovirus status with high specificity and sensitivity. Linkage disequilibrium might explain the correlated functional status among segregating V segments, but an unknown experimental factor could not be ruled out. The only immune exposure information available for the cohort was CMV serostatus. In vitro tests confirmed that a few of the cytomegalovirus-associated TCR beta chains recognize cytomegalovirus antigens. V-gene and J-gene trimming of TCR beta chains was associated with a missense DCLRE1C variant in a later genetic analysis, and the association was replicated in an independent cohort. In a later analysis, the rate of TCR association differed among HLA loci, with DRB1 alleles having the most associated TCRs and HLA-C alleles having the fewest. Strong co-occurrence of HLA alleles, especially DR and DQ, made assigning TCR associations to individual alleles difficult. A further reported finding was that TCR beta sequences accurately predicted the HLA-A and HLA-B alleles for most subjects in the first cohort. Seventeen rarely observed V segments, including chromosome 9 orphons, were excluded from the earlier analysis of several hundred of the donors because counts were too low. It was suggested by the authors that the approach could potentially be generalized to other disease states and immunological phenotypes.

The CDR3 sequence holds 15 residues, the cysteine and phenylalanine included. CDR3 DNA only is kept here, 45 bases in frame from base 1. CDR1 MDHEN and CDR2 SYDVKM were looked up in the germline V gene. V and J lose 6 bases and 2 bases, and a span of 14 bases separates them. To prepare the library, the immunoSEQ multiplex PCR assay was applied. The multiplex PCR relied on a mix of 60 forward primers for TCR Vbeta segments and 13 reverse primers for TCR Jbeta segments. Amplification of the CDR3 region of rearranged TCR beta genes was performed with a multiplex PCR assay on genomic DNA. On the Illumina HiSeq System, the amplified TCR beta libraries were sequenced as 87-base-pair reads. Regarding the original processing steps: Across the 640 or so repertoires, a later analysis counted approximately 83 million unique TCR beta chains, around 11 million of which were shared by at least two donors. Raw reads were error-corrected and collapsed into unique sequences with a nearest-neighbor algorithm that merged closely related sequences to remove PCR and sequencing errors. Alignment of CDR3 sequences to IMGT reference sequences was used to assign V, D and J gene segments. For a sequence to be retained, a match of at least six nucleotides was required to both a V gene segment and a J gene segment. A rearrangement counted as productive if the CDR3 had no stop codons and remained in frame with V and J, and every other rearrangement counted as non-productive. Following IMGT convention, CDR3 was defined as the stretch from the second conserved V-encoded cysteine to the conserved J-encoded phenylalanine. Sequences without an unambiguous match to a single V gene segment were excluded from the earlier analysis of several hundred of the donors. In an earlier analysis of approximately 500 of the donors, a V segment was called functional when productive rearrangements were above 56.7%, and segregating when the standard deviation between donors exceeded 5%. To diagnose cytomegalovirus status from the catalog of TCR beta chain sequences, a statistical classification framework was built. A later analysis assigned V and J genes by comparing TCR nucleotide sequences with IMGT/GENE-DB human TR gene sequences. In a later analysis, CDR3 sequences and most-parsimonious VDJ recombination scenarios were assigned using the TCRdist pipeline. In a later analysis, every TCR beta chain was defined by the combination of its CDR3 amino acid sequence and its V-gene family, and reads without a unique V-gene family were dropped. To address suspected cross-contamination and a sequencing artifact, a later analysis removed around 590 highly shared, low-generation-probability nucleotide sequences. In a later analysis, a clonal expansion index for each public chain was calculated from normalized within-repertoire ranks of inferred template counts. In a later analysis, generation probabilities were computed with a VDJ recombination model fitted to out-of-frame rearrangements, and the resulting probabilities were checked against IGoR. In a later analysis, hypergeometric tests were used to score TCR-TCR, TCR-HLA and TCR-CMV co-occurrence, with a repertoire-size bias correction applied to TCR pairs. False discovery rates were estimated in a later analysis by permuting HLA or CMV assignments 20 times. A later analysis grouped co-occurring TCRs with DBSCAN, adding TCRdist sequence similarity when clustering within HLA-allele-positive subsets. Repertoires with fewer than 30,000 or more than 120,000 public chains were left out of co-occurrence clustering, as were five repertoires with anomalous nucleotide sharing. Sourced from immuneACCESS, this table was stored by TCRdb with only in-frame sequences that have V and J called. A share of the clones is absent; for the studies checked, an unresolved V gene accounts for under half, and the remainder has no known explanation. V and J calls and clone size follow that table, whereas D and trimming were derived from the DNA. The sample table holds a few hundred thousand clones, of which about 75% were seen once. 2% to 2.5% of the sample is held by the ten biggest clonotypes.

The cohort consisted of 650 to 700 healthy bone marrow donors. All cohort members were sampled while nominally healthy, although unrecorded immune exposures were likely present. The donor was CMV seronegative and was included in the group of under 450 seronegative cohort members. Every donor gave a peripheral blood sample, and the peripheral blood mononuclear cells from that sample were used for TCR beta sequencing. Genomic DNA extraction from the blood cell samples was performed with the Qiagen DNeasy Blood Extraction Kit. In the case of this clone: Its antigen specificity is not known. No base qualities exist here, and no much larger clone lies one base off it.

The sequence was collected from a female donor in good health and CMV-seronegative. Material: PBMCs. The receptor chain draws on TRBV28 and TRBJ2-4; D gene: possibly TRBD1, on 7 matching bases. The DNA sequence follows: TGTGCCAGCAGAACAGGGGAGGCGACCAAAAACATTCAGTACTTC. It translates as CASRTGEATKNIQYF. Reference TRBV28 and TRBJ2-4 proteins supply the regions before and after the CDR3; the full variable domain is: DVKVTQSSRYLVKRTGEKVFLECVQDMDHENMFWYRQDPGLGLRLIYFSYDVKMKEKGDIPEGYSVSREKKERFSLILESASTNQTSMYLCASRTGEATKNIQYFGAGTRLSVL.